This TCR beta chain originates from a study of blood T cells in healthy people across ages. PBMCs were isolated at a quantity of at least 6 million per sample. It was with a sample-barcoded 5' primer and a J-beta primer mix that a second PCR of roughly 6 to 12 cycles was run. TCRdb re-called the 5' RACE reads with MiXCR, one entry per CDR3 protein. The sample includes around 850,000 distinct CDR3 sequences, 35% to 40% of them seen just once. The sample comprised blood. This TCR came from a man younger than 30 in good health.

As DNA, the CDR3 is TGTGCCAGCAGCTTAGGGGCCGCGGCGCGATACAATGAGCAGTTCTTC. Amino acids: CASSLGAAARYNEQFF. V gene TRBV5-8 combines with J gene TRBJ2-1; a weak D match, TRBD1 (5 bases). The V end was cut by 2 bases, the J end by 4 bases, with 16 bases between. The CDR3 length is 16 residues. Germline V lookup: CDR1 SGHTS, CDR2 YDEGEE.